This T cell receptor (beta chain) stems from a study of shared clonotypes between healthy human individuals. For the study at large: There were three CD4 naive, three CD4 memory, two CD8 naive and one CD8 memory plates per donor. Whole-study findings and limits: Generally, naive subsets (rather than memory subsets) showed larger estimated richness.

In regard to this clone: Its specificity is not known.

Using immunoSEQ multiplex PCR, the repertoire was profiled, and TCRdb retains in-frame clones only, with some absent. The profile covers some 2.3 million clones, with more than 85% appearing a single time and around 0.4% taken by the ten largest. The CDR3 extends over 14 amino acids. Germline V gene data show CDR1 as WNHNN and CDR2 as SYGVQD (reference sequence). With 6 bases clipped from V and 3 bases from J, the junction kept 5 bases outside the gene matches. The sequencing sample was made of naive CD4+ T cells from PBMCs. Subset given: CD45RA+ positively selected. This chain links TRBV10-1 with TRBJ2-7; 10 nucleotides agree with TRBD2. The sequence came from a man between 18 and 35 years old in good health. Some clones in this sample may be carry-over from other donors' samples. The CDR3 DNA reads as TGCGCCAGCAGGGGGACTAGCGACTTCTACGAGCAGTACTTC. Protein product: CASRGTSDFYEQYF.